The 32 T cell receptor beta chains below were found in one sample sequenced in a study of T-cell memory formation after mild COVID-19. Each CDR3 protein gets one entry after TCRdb re-called the 5' RACE reads with MiXCR. The sample shows some 150,000 distinct CDR3 sequences, under 25% of them seen only once. Sample: PBMCs or a T cell subset sorted from them (not recorded which). The receptors stem from an adult woman who had mild COVID-19 (a few samples of this study predate the infection). Cell type and time point are not known.

The gene calls are TRBV18 and TRBJ2-5, with TRBD1 matching 11 bases. The CDR3 is 15 residues long. Germline assignment: CDR1 KGHSH and CDR2 LQKENI. V gave up 3 bases and J gave up 4 bases; unmatched junction bases: 4. The CDR3 region has the DNA TGTGCCAGCTCACCTTCCGGGACAGGGGGAGAGACCCAGTACTTC. Residues: CASSPSGTGGETQYF.

This clonotype has a handful of counts. J is TRBJ2-7 and V is TRBV29-1, with D perhaps matching TRBD1 or TRBD2 (5 bases each). The germline V and J ends were trimmed by 4 bases and 6 bases, with 7 bases remaining between them. The CDR3 loop spans 10 amino acids. Germline CDR1 reads SQVTM; CDR2 reads ANQGSEA. The CDR3 region has the DNA TGCAGCGTTGGGGACGCCGAGCAGTACTTC. Residues: CSVGDAEQYF.

In its sample, this clonotype was seen a few times. This chain connects TRBV18 to TRBJ2-3; 7 nucleotides line up with TRBD1. The junction had 6 bases not matched to a gene; V was cut back by 0 bases and J by 6 bases. Germline V gives CDR1 KGHSH, CDR2 LQKENI. The CDR3 contains 15 residues. In DNA, the CDR3 is TGTGCCAGCTCACCACCAGGGGGCCTGGGCGATACGCAGTATTTT. Translation gives CASSPPGGLGDTQYF.

This clonotype was picked up many times. The chain combines TRBV5-1 with TRBJ2-2; 8 bases line up with TRBD2. Germline V gene sequence: CDR1 SGHRS, CDR2 YFSETQ. The J segment lost 0 bases and the V segment lost 4 bases, leaving 5 bases of the junction unmatched. The CDR3 is made up of 16 amino acids. The CDR3 loop reads CASSPPGLANTGELFF. DNA for the CDR3: TGCGCCAGCAGCCCACCGGGACTAGCGAACACCGGGGAGCTGTTTTTT.

This chain joins TRBV4-3 and TRBJ2-6; TRBD1 agrees at 7 bases. Germline loops: CDR1 LGHNA, CDR2 YSLEER. This CDR3 is built from 16 residues. The junction had 3 bases not matched to a gene; V was cut back by 4 bases and J by 0 bases. This CDR3 is CASSPGQSSGANVLTF. CDR3 sequence (DNA): TGCGCCAGCAGCCCGGGACAGAGCTCTGGGGCCAACGTCCTGACTTTC.

The chain joins TRBV27 to TRBJ2-2; TRBD1 or TRBD2 may be the D gene (6 bases each). This CDR3 region has 15 residues. Germline V gives CDR1 MNHEY, CDR2 SMNVEV (reference sequence). V was pared by 5 bases and J by 5 bases, with 15 bases between. The CDR3: CASSPQTGGTGELFF. CDR3 nucleotides: TGTGCCAGCAGTCCTCAGACAGGAGGGACCGGGGAGCTGTTTTTT.

CDR3 in DNA: TGCGCCAGCAGCCACCACCGGGGGGCAAACACAGATACGCAGTATTTT. Translated: CASSHHRGANTDTQYF. The chain links TRBV4-1 to TRBJ2-3; D may be TRBD2 (7 bases). CDR3 size: 16 residues. Germline values: CDR1 MGHRA, CDR2 YSYEKL. V dropped 3 bases and J dropped 2 bases, with 15 bases sitting between them.

This clonotype was counted many times. The V gene is TRBV7-6, the J gene TRBJ2-1; 8 bases line up with TRBD2. The J segment lost 2 bases and the V segment lost 6 bases, leaving 9 bases of the junction unmatched. This CDR3 contains 16 residues. CDR1 is SGHVS and CDR2 is FNYEAQ in the germline V gene. CDR3 sequence: CASSRQLAETYNEQFF. CDR3 sequence (DNA): TGTGCCAGCAGTCGACAACTAGCGGAGACCTACAATGAGCAGTTCTTC.

This clonotype was found a few times. The V call is TRBV25-1, the J call TRBJ1-1; 8 positions agree with TRBD1. V lost 3 bases to trimming and J lost 1 base; unmatched junction nucleotides: 4. The germline V gene has CDR1 MGHDK and CDR2 SYGVNS. The CDR3 sequence is 15 residues long. CDR3 amino acids: CASSDTGGRNTEAFF. Here the CDR3 DNA reads TGTGCCAGCAGTGATACAGGGGGGCGGAACACTGAAGCTTTCTTT. The variable domain in full, with the rest retrieved from reference TRBV25-1 and TRBJ1-1, is EADIYQTPRYLVIGTGKKITLECSQTMGHDKMYWYQQDPGMELHLIHYSYGVNSTEKGDLSSESTVSRIRTEHFPLTLESARPSHTSQYLCASSDTGGRNTEAFFGQGTRLTVV.

The rearrangement uses TRBV20-1 and TRBJ1-5, with D uncertain. The CDR3 consists of 16 residues. The V end was cut by 2 bases, the J end by 3 bases, with 17 bases between. Germline CDR1 and CDR2: DFQATT and SNEGSKA (reference sequence). CDR3 residues: CSARPGPSGPNQPQHF. The CDR3 region has the DNA TGCAGTGCTAGACCCGGGCCCAGCGGCCCCAATCAGCCCCAGCATTTT.

The gene calls are TRBV2 and TRBJ1-4; TRBD1 agrees at 9 bases. The ends lost 4 bases at V and 7 bases at J; junction bases unmatched: 7. This CDR3 has 15 residues. The germline V gene encodes CDR1 SNHLY and CDR2 FYNNEI. The CDR3 reads CASSVQGAIGEKLFF. CDR3 bases: TGTGCCAGCAGTGTACAGGGGGCTATCGGTGAAAAACTGTTTTTT.

The chain joins TRBV19 to TRBJ2-2, with 10 bases aligning to TRBD2. The CDR3 loop spans 15 amino acids. Germline-derived CDR1 and CDR2 are LNHDA and SQIVND (reference sequence). V was clipped by 5 bases and J by 5 bases; unmatched bases: 5. CDR3 protein: CASSSLAGGTGELFF. CDR3 sequence (DNA): TGTGCCAGTAGTTCTTTAGCGGGAGGAACCGGGGAGCTGTTTTTT.

The V call is TRBV5-1, the J call TRBJ2-1; 11 bases match TRBD1. The CDR3 sequence is 16 residues long. Germline V lookup: CDR1 SGHRS, CDR2 YFSETQ. The V segment lost 4 bases and the J segment 5 bases; nucleotides outside the gene matches: 8. CDR3 residues: CASSHVRDRGNNEQFF. For the CDR3, the DNA is TGCGCCAGCAGCCATGTCCGGGACAGGGGGAACAATGAGCAGTTCTTC.

In its sample, this clonotype was seen many times. CDR3 sequence (DNA): TGCAGCCCCAGAATAACAGATACGCAGTATTTT. Its translation: CSPRITDTQYF. The V call is TRBV29-1, the J call TRBJ2-3; D call uncertain. CDR3 length equals 11 residues. Per germline, CDR1 SQVTM and CDR2 ANQGSEA. V lost 8 bases to trimming and J lost 3 bases, with 9 bases between them.

This clonotype was seen once. The chain uses TRBV7-2 and TRBJ2-7; possibly TRBD1 for D (5 bases). CDR1 SGHTA and CDR2 FQGNSA come from the germline V gene. The CDR3 extends over 14 amino acids. V was pared by 2 bases and J by 3 bases, with 11 bases between. CDR3 bases: TGTGCCAGCAGCTTACGTTCAGGGTACTACGAGCAGTACTTC. Translated, it gives CASSLRSGYYEQYF.

The chain joins TRBV2 to TRBJ1-1; D might be TRBD1 (6 bases). V lost 8 bases and J lost 8, with 12 bases in between. There are 11 residues in the CDR3. CDR1 is SNHLY and CDR2 is FYNNEI in the germline V gene. Here the CDR3 DNA reads TGTGCCAGCCTCAGGACAGACGAAGCTTTCTTT. Its protein is CASLRTDEAFF.

The rearrangement uses TRBV2 and TRBJ2-3; the D is unclear. The V end lost 8 bases, the J end lost 1 base, and 7 bases lay between the germline ends. From germline, CDR1 is SNHLY and CDR2 FYNNEI. This CDR3 has 12 amino acids. The DNA for the CDR3 is TGTGCCAGCGGCTTAGGCACAGATACGCAGTATTTT. This translates into CASGLGTDTQYF.

The V gene is TRBV4-2, the J gene TRBJ2-3, with D possibly TRBD1 on 6 matching bases. Trimming shortened V by 1 base and J by 0 bases, and 20 bases separated the two germline ends. This CDR3 is 19 amino acids long. From germline, CDR1 is LGHNA and CDR2 YNFKEQ. CDR3 nucleotides: TGTGCCAGCAGCCAAGCTTTCAGGCCAGGGGATGGAAGCACAGATACGCAGTATTTT. Its protein is CASSQAFRPGDGSTDTQYF.

The genes are TRBV6-6 and TRBJ2-7, with D possibly being TRBD1 (5 bases). Per germline, CDR1 MNHNY and CDR2 SVGAGI (reference sequence). Trimming cost V 2 bases and J 2 bases, with 7 bases left between them. This CDR3 spans 13 amino acids. The CDR3 region has the DNA TGTGCCAGCAGTTACGACAGACCCTACGAGCAGTACTTC. Translated: CASSYDRPYEQYF.

The J gene is TRBJ2-1, the V gene TRBV27, with TRBD2 identical over 13 bases. The CDR3 sequence is 15 residues long. Germline CDR1 reads MNHEY; CDR2 reads SMNVEV (reference sequence). V trimming: 7 bases; J trimming: 8 bases; junction bases outside the gene matches: 8. The DNA of the CDR3 is TGTGCCAGCACCCCAGGACTAGCGGGAGTGTATGAGCAGTTCTTC. Translation gives CASTPGLAGVYEQFF.

The genes are TRBV5-1 and TRBJ2-1; 11 bases map to TRBD2. Germline-derived CDR1 and CDR2 are SGHRS and YFSETQ. This CDR3 comprises 17 residues. With V trimmed by 3 bases and J by 6 bases, 11 bases remained unmatched. In nucleotides, the CDR3 is TGCGCCAGCAGCTCAGGACTAGCGGGTCGGTATTCCAATGAGCAGTTCTTC. Its protein is CASSSGLAGRYSNEQFF.

This clonotype has only a few counts. V and J are TRBV7-9 and TRBJ2-7, with 7 bases identical to TRBD1. This CDR3 is 15 amino acids long. The germline V gene has CDR1 SEHNR and CDR2 FQNEAQ (reference sequence). V shed 6 bases, J shed 0 bases, and the junction held 8 bases outside the gene matches. The CDR3 coding sequence is TGTGCCAGCAGTTCAGAGGGGACAGTCTCCTACGAGCAGTACTTC. This sequence encodes CASSSEGTVSYEQYF. Full variable domain (missing parts from reference TRBV7-9 and TRBJ2-7): DTGVSQNPRHKITKRGQNVTFRCDPISEHNRLYWYRQTLGQGPEFLTYFQNEAQLEKSRLLSDRFSAERPKGSFSTLEIQRTEQGDSAMYLCASSSEGTVSYEQYFGPGTRLTVT.

This chain connects TRBV6-6 to TRBJ2-1; tentative D call: TRBD1 (6 bases). The CDR3 consists of 17 residues. Trimming pared 6 bases from V and 2 bases from J, leaving 20 bases between. CDR1 is MNHNY and CDR2 is SVGAGI in the germline V gene (reference sequence). The CDR3 DNA is TGTGCCAGCAGCCTCGACGAACAGGGCCTAACCTACAATGAGCAGTTCTTC. Protein sequence: CASSLDEQGLTYNEQFF.

This clonotype occurred many times. V gene TRBV5-1 combines with J gene TRBJ2-3; the D is unclear. V was trimmed by 2 bases and J by 0 bases, leaving 4 bases between them. The CDR3 runs 13 residues. Germline CDR1 is SGHRS and CDR2 is YFSETQ. This CDR3 reads CASSLGSTDTQYF. The DNA of the CDR3 is TGCGCCAGCAGCTTAGGGAGCACAGATACGCAGTATTTT.

This clonotype was recorded at least ten times. This chain joins TRBV4-1 and TRBJ1-2; D might be TRBD1 (6 bases). The CDR3 is 16 residues long. The V end was cut by 0 bases, the J end by 4 bases, with 15 bases between. Germline V gives CDR1 MGHRA, CDR2 YSYEKL. DNA of the CDR3: TGCGCCAGCAGCCAAGATAAGGGCAGAGGGGGCTATGGCTACACCTTC. Its protein product is CASSQDKGRGGYGYTF.

This clonotype came up once. The chain is built from TRBV2 and TRBJ1-6, with D possibly matching TRBD1 (6 bases). The CDR3 runs 15 residues. V was clipped by 1 base and J by 7 bases, with 11 bases between them. Germline V gene lookup returns CDR1 SNHLY and CDR2 FYNNEI. Written as DNA, the CDR3 is TGTGCCAGCAGTGAAGGGGGTCAGGGGAATTCACCCCTCCACTTT. Amino acid sequence: CASSEGGQGNSPLHF. Looking up the rest from reference TRBV2 and TRBJ1-6 gives the full variable domain: EPEVTQTPSHQVTQMGQEVILRCVPISNHLYFYWYRQILGQKVEFLVSFYNNEISEKSEIFDDQFSVERPDGSNFTLKIRSTKLEDSAMYFCASSEGGQGNSPLHFGNGTRLTVT.

This clonotype showed up just a few times. The V and J genes are TRBV5-1 and TRBJ2-1, with D possibly being TRBD1 (6 bases). V lost 4 bases and J 3 bases, leaving 8 bases between the germline ends. This CDR3 spans 13 amino acids. The germline CDR1 and CDR2 sequences are SGHRS and YFSETQ. Here the CDR3 reads CASSKDSYNEQFF. The DNA of the CDR3 is TGCGCCAGCAGCAAGGACAGCTACAATGAGCAGTTCTTC. Full variable domain (rest looked up from reference TRBV5-1 and TRBJ2-1): KAGVTQTPRYLIKTRGQQVTLSCSPISGHRSVSWYQQTPGQGLQFLFEYFSETQRNKGNFPGRFSGRQFSNSRSEMNVSTLELGDSALYLCASSKDSYNEQFFGPGTRLTVL.

This clonotype has a handful of counts. The CDR3 DNA follows: TGTGCCAGCAGCCTCGGACTAGCGGGGAATCAAGAGACCCAGTACTTC. It translates to CASSLGLAGNQETQYF. V gene TRBV7-9 combines with J gene TRBJ2-5, with 12 positions matching TRBD2. Germline loops: CDR1 SEHNR, CDR2 FQNEAQ (reference sequence). The J segment lost 2 bases and the V segment lost 5 bases, leaving 6 bases of the junction unmatched. The CDR3 has 16 amino acids.

The chain employs TRBV7-2 and TRBJ1-2; TRBD1 might be the D (5 bases). The CDR3 loop spans 13 amino acids. The V end was cut by 0 bases, the J end by 8 bases, with 10 bases between. CDR1 and CDR2 from the germline V gene are SGHTA and FQGNSA. CDR3: CASSLAGTRGYTF. CDR3 nucleotides: TGTGCCAGCAGCTTAGCAGGGACCCGGGGCTACACCTTC.

This clonotype was recorded many times. The chain employs TRBV5-1 and TRBJ2-7; the D gene is possibly TRBD2 (6 bases). Germline CDR1 reads SGHRS; CDR2 reads YFSETQ. With 6 bases removed from V and 1 base from J, the gap between germline ends came to 17 bases. The CDR3 consists of 15 residues. CDR3 coding DNA: TGCGCCAGCACCGGGGGTAGGACCCTATCCTACGAGCAGTACTTC. Translation gives CASTGGRTLSYEQYF.

The chain employs TRBV29-1 and TRBJ2-5; TRBD1 matches at 10 bases. Germline V gives CDR1 SQVTM, CDR2 ANQGSEA. Trimming at V came to 8 bases and at J to 4 bases, leaving 7 bases not matched to a gene. This CDR3 spans 13 amino acids. The CDR3 DNA sequence: TGCAGCTCCGCCCGGGACAGGGGAGAGACCCAGTACTTC. Amino acids: CSSARDRGETQYF.

The chain carries TRBV15 and TRBJ2-3; 9 nucleotides line up with TRBD2. This CDR3 has 16 residues. Trimming removed 0 bases from V and 5 bases from J; junction bases left unmatched: 6. Germline CDR1 reads LNHNV; CDR2 reads YYDKDF (reference sequence). CDR3 region: CATSRDLGAGGDTQYF. CDR3 nucleotide sequence: TGTGCCACCAGCAGAGATCTGGGAGCGGGAGGAGATACGCAGTATTTT. Based on the CDR3 plus reference TRBV15 and TRBJ2-3, the full variable domain is DAMVIQNPRYQVTQFGKPVTLSCSQTLNHNVMYWYQQKSSQAPKLLFHYYDKDFNNEADTPDNFQSRRPNTSFCFLDIRSPGLGDTAMYLCATSRDLGAGGDTQYFGPGTRLTVL.